This T cell receptor (beta chain) was observed in a study of long-term antiretroviral therapy in people with HIV. Runs used v3.0 of the immunoSEQ assay and were done at survey level. Target depth was roughly 40,000-55,000 T-cell genomes per sample. Assay used: immunoSEQ multiplex PCR; TCRdb lists only in-frame clones, some missing. Here the sample spans 6,500 to 8,000 clones, 80% to 90% being singletons. The CDR3 consists of 16 residues. V lost 1 base to trimming and J lost 3 bases, with 14 bases between them. Germline V gene data show CDR1 as SGHRS and CDR2 as YFSETQ. With regard to this clone: The antigen is not known.

The study, taken as a whole, reports: The ART regimens used between 2004 and 2017 may be less effective than current ones. In samples taken after ART, diversity increased but remained below transplant donor control levels.

This receptor was obtained from a woman aged 45-60 years with HIV. The V call is TRBV5-1, the J call TRBJ2-1; possible D gene TRBD1, 5 bases. The sample in question was unsorted PBMCs, obtained 3.7 years after starting antiretroviral therapy. The CDR3 loop reads CASSLSIGHLYNEQFF. The CDR3 DNA reads as TGCGCCAGCAGCTTGAGTATAGGACACCTCTACAATGAGCAGTTCTTC.